A single sample is the source of the 23 T cell receptor beta chains below, sequenced in a study of CD8 T cells in Susac syndrome. Random-hexamer reverse transcription was applied to roughly 0.5 to 1 ug RNA. TCRdb recomputed calls from the immunoSEQ multiplex PCR reads with MiXCR, one row per CDR3 protein. The sample consists of about 130,000 distinct CDR3 sequences, around 94% of them appearing once. The sequencing input was CD8+ T cells from PBMCs. The receptor source for this set is a human donor with Susac syndrome.

V is TRBV15 and J is TRBJ2-7; TRBD2 agrees at 8 bases. Trimming at V came to 9 bases and at J to 4 bases, leaving 5 bases not matched to a gene. Germline V lookup: CDR1 LNHNV, CDR2 YYDKDF (reference sequence). This CDR3 region has 12 residues. This chain's CDR3 is CATSSGAYEQYF. The CDR3, as DNA: TGTGCCACGAGTAGCGGGGCATACGAGCAGTACTTC.

The V and J genes are TRBV30 and TRBJ2-1, with D perhaps matching TRBD1 (6 bases). Trimming took off 4 bases at V and 3 bases at J, with 10 bases between the two ends. There are 13 residues in the CDR3. In germline, CDR1 is GTSNPN, CDR2 SVGIG (reference sequence). In DNA form, the CDR3 reads TGTGCCTGGACAGGGGATGGCTACAATGAGCAGTTCTTC. Its protein product is CAWTGDGYNEQFF.

This clonotype has a single count. The chain is built from TRBV2 and TRBJ1-1, with TRBD1 matching 9 bases. The CDR3 loop spans 13 amino acids. Germline V lookup: CDR1 SNHLY, CDR2 FYNNEI. The junction had 12 bases not matched to a gene; V was cut back by 8 bases and J by 11 bases. The CDR3 loop reads CASVFGTGYGAFF. The CDR3 DNA follows: TGTGCCAGCGTATTTGGGACAGGGTACGGGGCTTTCTTT. The full variable domain, completed using reference TRBV2 and TRBJ1-1, is EPEVTQTPSHQVTQMGQEVILRCVPISNHLYFYWYRQILGQKVEFLVSFYNNEISEKSEIFDDQFSVERPDGSNFTLKIRSTKLEDSAMYFCASVFGTGYGAFFGQGTRLTVV.

The genes are TRBV28 and TRBJ1-5; 7 bases map to TRBD1. CDR3 length: 14 amino acids. The junction had 4 bases not matched to a gene; V was cut back by 5 bases and J by 3 bases. Looked up from germline, CDR1 is MDHEN and CDR2 is SYDVKM. The CDR3 is CASSRTGLNQPQHF. The CDR3 DNA reads TGTGCCAGCAGTAGGACAGGCCTCAATCAGCCCCAGCATTTT.

The chain combines TRBV10-3 with TRBJ1-2; 7 bases map to TRBD1. The CDR3 consists of 15 residues. The junction had 4 bases not matched to a gene; V was cut back by 3 bases and J by 0 bases. Germline-derived CDR1 and CDR2 are ENHRY and SYGVKD. The CDR3 coding sequence is TGTGCCATCAGTGACATGGACAGGACTAACTATGGCTACACCTTC. It translates to CAISDMDRTNYGYTF.

The chain carries TRBV30 and TRBJ2-3; D is undetermined. The V end lost 0 bases, the J end lost 1 base, and 8 bases lay between the germline ends. The CDR3 contains 14 residues. CDR1 is GTSNPN and CDR2 is SVGIG in the germline V gene (reference sequence). This chain's CDR3 is CAWSVLDRTDTQYF. Here the CDR3 DNA reads TGTGCCTGGAGTGTTTTGGACCGCACAGATACGCAGTATTTT.

This chain joins TRBV5-4 and TRBJ1-1, with a weak D call TRBD1 (6 bases). Germline V gene sequence: CDR1 SGHNT, CDR2 YYREEE (reference sequence). There are 16 residues in the CDR3. Trimming removed 0 bases from V and 4 bases from J, with 16 bases in between. The CDR3 protein is CASSLGPDRPPTEAFF. CDR3 sequence (DNA): TGTGCCAGCAGCTTGGGACCCGACAGGCCTCCCACTGAAGCTTTCTTT.

The J gene is TRBJ1-1, the V gene TRBV6-5, with D maybe TRBD1 (5 bases). Germline CDR1 reads MNHEY; CDR2 reads SVGAGI. The CDR3 totals 16 residues. V lost 0 bases and J lost 4, with 15 bases in between. The CDR3 DNA reads TGTGCCAGCAGTTACTCGAACCCGTTGGGGACCACTGAAGCTTTCTTT. Its translation: CASSYSNPLGTTEAFF.

This chain joins TRBV19 and TRBJ2-7; D is unclear. V was clipped by 3 bases and J by 3 bases, with 9 bases between them. In germline, CDR1 is LNHDA, CDR2 SQIVND (reference sequence). The CDR3 sequence is 13 residues long. CDR3: CASSMGGRYEQYF. As DNA, the CDR3 is TGTGCCAGTAGTATGGGCGGCCGCTACGAGCAGTACTTC.

The V and J genes are TRBV5-1 and TRBJ2-1; D is possibly TRBD2 (7 bases). This CDR3 has 17 residues. V was clipped by 1 base and J by 4 bases, with 18 bases between them. Germline loops: CDR1 SGHRS, CDR2 YFSETQ. The CDR3 reads CASSLSGGGALYNEQFF. In DNA, the CDR3 is TGCGCCAGCAGCTTGTCTGGAGGGGGGGCACTATACAATGAGCAGTTCTTC.

J is TRBJ1-1 and V is TRBV7-9; D ambiguous. This CDR3 spans 11 amino acids. Germline V gene data show CDR1 as SEHNR and CDR2 as FQNEAQ (reference sequence). V lost 5 bases to trimming and J lost 11 bases, with 12 bases between them. CDR3 region: CASSDTLQAFF. For the CDR3, the DNA is TGTGCCAGCAGCGATACACTCCAGGCTTTCTTT.

The rearrangement joins TRBV5-6 to TRBJ1-5; maybe TRBD1 (6 bases). The germline V and J ends were trimmed by 4 bases and 3 bases, with 14 bases remaining between them. The CDR3 covers 15 residues. Germline CDR1 SGHDT, CDR2 YYEEEE. The CDR3 loop is CASSPQGEYNQPQHF. The CDR3, as DNA: TGTGCCAGCAGCCCACAGGGAGAATACAATCAGCCCCAGCATTTT.

The V gene is TRBV5-6, the J gene TRBJ1-1; no clear D gene. This CDR3 has 14 amino acids. CDR1 and CDR2 from the germline V gene are SGHDT and YYEEEE. V lost 0 bases and J 1 base, leaving 7 bases between the germline ends. The CDR3 nucleotides are TGTGCCAGCAGCTTGGAGGGAGCGAACACTGAAGCTTTCTTT. It is translated as CASSLEGANTEAFF.

The chain uses TRBV20-1 and TRBJ2-7; 10 bases line up with TRBD1. The CDR3 length is 15 residues. Germline assignment: CDR1 DFQATT and CDR2 SNEGSKA (reference sequence). V shed 1 base, J shed 6 bases, and the junction held 9 bases outside the gene matches. CDR3 region: CSARVGTGDVPEQYF. CDR3 nucleotide sequence: TGCAGTGCTAGAGTTGGGACAGGGGACGTTCCCGAGCAGTACTTC.

The CDR3 DNA sequence: TGTGCCAGCACACCCTTTGAGACAGGGGGAGATACGCAGTATTTT. It translates to CASTPFETGGDTQYF. This chain connects TRBV28 to TRBJ2-3, with TRBD1 matching over 9 bases. V was pared by 7 bases and J by 5 bases, with 10 bases of the junction left unmatched. The CDR3 spans 15 residues. CDR1 is MDHEN, CDR2 SYDVKM, per germline.

The V gene is TRBV5-1, the J gene TRBJ1-6; tentatively, D is TRBD1 (5 bases). The CDR3 totals 17 residues. Trimming pared 4 bases from V and 10 bases from J, leaving 24 bases between. Germline CDR1 is SGHRS and CDR2 is YFSETQ. CDR3 loop: CASSPVQTRSWGSPLHF. CDR3 coding DNA: TGCGCCAGCAGCCCCGTTCAGACGCGCTCTTGGGGCTCACCCCTCCACTTT.

This clonotype appeared a single time. This chain links TRBV6-1 with TRBJ2-3; D possibly matches TRBD1 or TRBD2 (6 bases each). The ends were cut back, 0 bases at V and 1 base at J, with 11 bases in the middle. Per germline, CDR1 MNHNS and CDR2 SASEGT. This CDR3 has 16 residues. CDR3 in amino acids: CASSEALEGGTDTQYF. CDR3 DNA: TGTGCCAGCAGTGAAGCCTTGGAGGGGGGCACAGATACGCAGTATTTT.

The chain recombines TRBV13 with TRBJ2-7; TRBD2 aligns across 13 bases. CDR3 size: 16 residues. Germline V lookup: CDR1 PRHDT, CDR2 FYEKMQ (reference sequence). V shed 3 bases and J 3 bases; nucleotides not matched to a gene: 5. This CDR3 reads CASSFTGLAGFYEQYF. The DNA for the CDR3 is TGTGCCAGCAGCTTTACGGGACTAGCGGGATTCTACGAGCAGTACTTC.

CDR3 bases: TGTGCCAGCAGTGCGGGGGGGAAGGAGACCCAGTACTTC. Protein product: CASSAGGKETQYF. The chain has TRBV28 and TRBJ2-5; 9 bases fit TRBD2. The CDR3 is 13 residues long. CDR1 and CDR2 (germline): MDHEN, SYDVKM. V trimming: 5 bases; J trimming: 5 bases; junction bases outside the gene matches: 3.

The chain combines TRBV20-1 with TRBJ1-1; no clear D gene. Trimming removed 6 bases at V and 5 bases at J, with 13 bases between. CDR1 is DFQATT, CDR2 SNEGSKA, per germline (reference sequence). The CDR3 is 12 residues long. CDR3 region: CSAAKGGTEAFF. DNA for the CDR3: TGCAGTGCAGCGAAGGGCGGGACTGAAGCTTTCTTT.

J is TRBJ2-5 and V is TRBV18; D not certain. Germline lookup yields CDR1 KGHSH and CDR2 LQKENI. The V and J ends lost 3 bases and 7 bases respectively, with 18 bases between them. The CDR3 loop spans 15 amino acids. CDR3: CASSPMGGEGVTQYF. The DNA for the CDR3 is TGTGCCAGCTCACCGATGGGTGGTGAAGGAGTGACCCAGTACTTC.

The chain is built from TRBV5-1 and TRBJ2-2; D is unresolved. Germline V lookup: CDR1 SGHRS, CDR2 YFSETQ. Trimming took 6 bases from V and 7 from J, leaving 10 bases between them. CDR3 length equals 12 residues. The CDR3 is CASTPGGGELFF. As DNA, the CDR3 is TGCGCCAGCACCCCGGGCGGCGGGGAGCTGTTTTTT.

This chain uses TRBV3-1 with TRBJ2-5; 7 bases match TRBD2. From germline, CDR1 is LGHDT and CDR2 YNNKEL (reference sequence). This CDR3 comprises 17 residues. V was pared by 2 bases and J by 7 bases, with 16 bases of the junction left unmatched. In nucleotides, the CDR3 is TGTGCCAGCAGCCAAACCTCTAGCGGCGACCCAATCGGGACCCAGTACTTC. Encoded protein: CASSQTSSGDPIGTQYF.